This T cell receptor beta chain was retrieved from a study of beta chain features in type 1 diabetes. Study-level findings and limits: The cDNA sequencing approach could over-represent high-TCR-expressing cells. Among patients, naive, central memory and Treg TCRB repertoires appeared more similar than among healthy donors.

As to this clone: As yet, its antigen is unknown.

CD45RO/CCR7/CD25/CD127/CD95/CD27 sorting isolated CD4+ naive, central memory, regulatory and stem cell-like memory cells. cDNA synthesis used the whole RNA isolate, giving expressed TCRB sequences. Clones were sequenced by immunoSEQ multiplex PCR, and TCRdb holds only the in-frame ones, with some missing. The sample contains 450,000 or so clones, 10% to 12% of which appear only once. Germline CDR1 and CDR2: LGHNT and FRNRAP. The junction had 13 bases not matched to a gene; V was cut back by 7 bases and J by 6 bases. This CDR3 contains 15 residues. V is TRBV12-5 and J is TRBJ2-3; 7 nucleotides align to TRBD2. The source is a woman under 30 in good health. Sequencing input: naive CD4+ T cells from blood. CDR3 loop: CASALGVAGVDTQYF. In DNA, the CDR3 is TGTGCTAGTGCCCTGGGGGTAGCGGGTGTGGATACGCAGTATTTT.